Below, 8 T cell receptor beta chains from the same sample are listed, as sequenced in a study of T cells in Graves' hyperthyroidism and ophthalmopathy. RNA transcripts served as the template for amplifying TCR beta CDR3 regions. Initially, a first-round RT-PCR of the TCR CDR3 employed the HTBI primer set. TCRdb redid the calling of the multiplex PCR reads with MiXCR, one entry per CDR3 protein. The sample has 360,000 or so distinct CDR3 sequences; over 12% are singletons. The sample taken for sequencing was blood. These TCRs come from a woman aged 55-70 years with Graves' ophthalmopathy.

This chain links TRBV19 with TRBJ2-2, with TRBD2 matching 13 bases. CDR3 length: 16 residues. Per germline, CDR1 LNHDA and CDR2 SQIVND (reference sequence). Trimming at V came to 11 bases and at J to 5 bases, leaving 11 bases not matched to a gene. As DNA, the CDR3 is TGTGCCGTGGGGCCCCTGGGACTAGCGGGAACCGGGGAGCTGTTTTTT. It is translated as CAVGPLGLAGTGELFF.

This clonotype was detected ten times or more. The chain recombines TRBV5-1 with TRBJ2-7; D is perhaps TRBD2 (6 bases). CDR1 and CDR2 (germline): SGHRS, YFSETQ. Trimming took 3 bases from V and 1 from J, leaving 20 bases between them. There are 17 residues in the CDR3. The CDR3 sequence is CASSSGDGAANSYEQYF. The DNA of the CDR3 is TGCGCCAGCAGCTCGGGAGATGGAGCGGCGAATTCCTACGAGCAGTACTTC.

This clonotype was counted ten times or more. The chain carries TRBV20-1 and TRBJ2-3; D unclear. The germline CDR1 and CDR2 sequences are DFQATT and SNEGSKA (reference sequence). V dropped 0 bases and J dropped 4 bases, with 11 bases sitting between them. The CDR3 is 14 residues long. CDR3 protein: CSARDMAVSDTQYF. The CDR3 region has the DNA TGCAGTGCTAGAGATATGGCGGTTTCAGATACGCAGTATTTT.

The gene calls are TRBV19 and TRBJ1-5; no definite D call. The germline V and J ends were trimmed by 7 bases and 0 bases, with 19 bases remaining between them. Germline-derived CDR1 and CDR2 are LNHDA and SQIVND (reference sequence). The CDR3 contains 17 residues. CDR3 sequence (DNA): TGTGCCAGTACCCTCTCCCGCGGTGAGTTTAGCAATCAGCCCCAGCATTTT. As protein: CASTLSRGEFSNQPQHF.

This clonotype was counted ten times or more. CDR3 nucleotides: TGCGCCAGCAGCTCCCCTAGCGGGGAGACCACAGATACGCAGTATTTT. It translates to CASSSPSGETTDTQYF. The chain uses TRBV5-1 and TRBJ2-3, with 9 bases that match TRBD2. Per the germline V gene, CDR1 is SGHRS and CDR2 is YFSETQ. V was clipped by 3 bases and J by 2 bases; unmatched bases: 7. The CDR3 has 16 amino acids.

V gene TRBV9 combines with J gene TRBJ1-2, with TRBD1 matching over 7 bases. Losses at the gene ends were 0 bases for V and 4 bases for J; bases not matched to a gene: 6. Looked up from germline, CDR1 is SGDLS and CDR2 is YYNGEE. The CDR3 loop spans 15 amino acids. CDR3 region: CASSVDTGAFYGYTF. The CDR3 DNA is TGTGCCAGCAGCGTAGACACAGGGGCTTTCTATGGCTACACCTTC.

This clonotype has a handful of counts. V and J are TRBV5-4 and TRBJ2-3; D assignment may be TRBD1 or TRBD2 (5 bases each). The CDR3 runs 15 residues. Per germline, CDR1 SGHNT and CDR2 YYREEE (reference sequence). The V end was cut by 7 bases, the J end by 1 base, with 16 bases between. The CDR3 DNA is TGTGCCAGCCGAGACGGGGTAGGGGGCACAGATACGCAGTATTTT. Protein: CASRDGVGGTDTQYF.

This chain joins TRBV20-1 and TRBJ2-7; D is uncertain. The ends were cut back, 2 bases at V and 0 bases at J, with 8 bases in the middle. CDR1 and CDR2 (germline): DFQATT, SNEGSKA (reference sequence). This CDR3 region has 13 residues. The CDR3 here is CSARIGISYEQYF. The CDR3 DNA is TGCAGTGCTAGAATAGGGATCTCCTACGAGCAGTACTTC.